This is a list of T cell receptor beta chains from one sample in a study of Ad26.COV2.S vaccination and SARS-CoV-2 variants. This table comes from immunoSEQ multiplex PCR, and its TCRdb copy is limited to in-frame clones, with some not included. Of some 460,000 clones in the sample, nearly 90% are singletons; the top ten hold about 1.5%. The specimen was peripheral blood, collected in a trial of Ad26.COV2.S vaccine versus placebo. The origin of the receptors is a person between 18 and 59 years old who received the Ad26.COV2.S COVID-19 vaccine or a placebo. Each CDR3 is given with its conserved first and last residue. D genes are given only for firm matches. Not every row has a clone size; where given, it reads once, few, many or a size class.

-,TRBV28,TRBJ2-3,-,TGTGCCAGCACAAGAGGGCCATATAGTGCAGATACGCAGTATTTT,CASTRGPYSADTQYF
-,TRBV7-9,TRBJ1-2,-,TGTGCCAGCAGCTTAAAGGGGGGGAACTATGGCTACACCTTC,CASSLKGGNYGYTF
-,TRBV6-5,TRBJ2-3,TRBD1,TGTGCCAGCACGGGGACAGGGCCTTGGGATACGCAGTATTTT,CASTGTGPWDTQYF
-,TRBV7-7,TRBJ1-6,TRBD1,TGTGCTAGCAGCACCGACAGGGTTTCACCCCTCCACTTT,CASSTDRVSPLHF
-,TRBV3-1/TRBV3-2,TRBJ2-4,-,TGTGCCAGCAGCCAAGATAGAACGAGAAAAAACATTCAGTACTTC,CASSQDRTRKNIQYF
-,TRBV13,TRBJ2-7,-,TGTGCCAGCAGCGAAACAGGCGCCGGGCAGTACTTC,CASSETGAGQYF
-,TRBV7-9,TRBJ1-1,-,TGTGCCAGCAGCTTCGGGTCGGAGGGAGGCACTGAAGCTTTCTTT,CASSFGSEGGTEAFF
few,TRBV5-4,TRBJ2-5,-,TGTGCCAGCAGCTTACAAGAGAAGACCCAGTACTTC,CASSLQEKTQYF
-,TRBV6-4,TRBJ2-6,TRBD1,TGTGCTACAGCTCCCCAGGGGGCGTCGGGGGCCAACGTCCTGACTTTC,CATAPQGASGANVLTF
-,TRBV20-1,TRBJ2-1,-,TGCAGTGTCTTAGCAAATGAGCAGTTCTTC,CSVLANEQFF
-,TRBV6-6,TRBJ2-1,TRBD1,TGTGCCAGCACCGGGGCGGGGACAGGGGCCTACAATGAGCAGTTCTTC,CASTGAGTGAYNEQFF
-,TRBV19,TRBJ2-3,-,TGTGCCACCCGGGCACTAGCAGGCACAGATACGCAGTATTTT,CATRALAGTDTQYF
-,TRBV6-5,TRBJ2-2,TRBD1,TGTGCCAGCAGGACAGGGTTCACCGGGGAGCTGTTTTTT,CASRTGFTGELFF
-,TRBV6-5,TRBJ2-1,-,TGTGCCAGCAGTTACTCTTCGGGCTCCTACAATGAGCAGTTCTTC,CASSYSSGSYNEQFF
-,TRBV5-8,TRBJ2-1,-,TGTGCCAGCAGCCCGAGATCCTACAATGAGCAGTTCTTC,CASSPRSYNEQFF
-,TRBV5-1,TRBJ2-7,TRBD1,TGCGCCAGCAGCCCCGGGACAGGGAATTACGAGCAGTACTTC,CASSPGTGNYEQYF
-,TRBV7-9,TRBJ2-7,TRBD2,TGTGCCAGCAGCTTAGTGGCTAGCGGGAGGTCCCATCGGGAGCAGTACTTC,CASSLVASGRSHREQYF
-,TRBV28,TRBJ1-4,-,TGTGCCAGCAGTCCGCATACACCGGTTGCAACTAATGAAAAACTGTTTTTT,CASSPHTPVATNEKLFF
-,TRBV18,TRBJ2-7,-,TGTGCCAGCTCACCACAGGGGTTAACCTACGAGCAGTACTTC,CASSPQGLTYEQYF
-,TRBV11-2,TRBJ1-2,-,TGTGCCAGCAGCTTCCTCCAGAAGGCGAACTATGGCTACACCTTC,CASSFLQKANYGYTF
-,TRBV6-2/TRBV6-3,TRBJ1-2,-,TGTGCCAGCAGTTACTCACGGGGCTATGGCTACACCTTC,CASSYSRGYGYTF
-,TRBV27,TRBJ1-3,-,TGTGCCAGCAGTTTATCCATATCTGGAAACACCATATATTTT,CASSLSISGNTIYF
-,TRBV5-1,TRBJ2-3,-,TGCGCCAGCAGCGTCGGTGCTAGCACAGATACGCAGTATTTT,CASSVGASTDTQYF
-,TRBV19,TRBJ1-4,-,TGTGCCAGTAAATTGTTCCAGTCAACTAATGAAAAACTGTTTTTT,CASKLFQSTNEKLFF
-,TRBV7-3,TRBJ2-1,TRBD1,TGTGCCAGCAGCCGGGACAGGGGACACAATGAGCAGTTCTTC,CASSRDRGHNEQFF
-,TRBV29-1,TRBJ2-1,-,TGCAGCGTTAATCGGGGCGGTCCTGACAATGAGCAGTTCTTC,CSVNRGGPDNEQFF
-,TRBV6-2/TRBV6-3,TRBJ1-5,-,TGTGCCAGCAGTTACTCTCGGACAGTTCAGCCCCAGCATTTT,CASSYSRTVQPQHF
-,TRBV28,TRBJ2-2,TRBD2,TGTGCCAGCAGTCTCCACAGGGGGTACGCCGACGGGACTAGCGGGAGGATCGGCGGGGAGCTGTTTTTT,CASSLHRGYADGTSGRIGGELFF
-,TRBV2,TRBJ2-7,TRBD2,TGTGCCAGCAATTATGGAGCGGGGGGGTCGTACGAGCAGTACTTC,CASNYGAGGSYEQYF
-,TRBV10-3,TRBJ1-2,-,TGTGCCATCAGTGAGCTAGGGGTTGACTATGGCTACACCTTC,CAISELGVDYGYTF
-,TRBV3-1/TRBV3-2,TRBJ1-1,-,TGTGCCAGCAGCCAAGGGATGAACACTGAAGCTTTCTTT,CASSQGMNTEAFF
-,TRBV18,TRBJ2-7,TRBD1,TGTGCCAGCTCACCACTGACAGGGGCCTACGAGCAGTACTTC,CASSPLTGAYEQYF
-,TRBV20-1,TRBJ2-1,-,TGCAGTGCTAGGGGGACCCGGAAGTTCTTC,CSARGTRKFF
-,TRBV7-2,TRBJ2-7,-,TGTGCCAGCAGCTTAAGGGGAGGCGGAAACAGCTACGAGCAGTACTTC,CASSLRGGGNSYEQYF
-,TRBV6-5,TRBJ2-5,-,TGTGCCAGCAGTACGACGGAGACCCAGTACTTC,CASSTTETQYF
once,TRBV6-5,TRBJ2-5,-,TGTGCCAGCAATAAGGGAGCAGGCGGTTGGGAGACCCAGTACTTC,CASNKGAGGWETQYF
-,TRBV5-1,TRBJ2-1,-,TGCGCCAGCAGCTTGGACCCGATTTGGGAGGTGGCGAGGAATGAGCAGTTCTTC,CASSLDPIWEVARNEQFF
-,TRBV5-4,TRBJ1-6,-,TGTGCCAGCAGCTTGGGAGGGAGCTCCTATAATTCACCCCTCCACTTT,CASSLGGSSYNSPLHF
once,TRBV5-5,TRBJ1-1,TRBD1,TGTGCCAGCAGCTTCTATCAAACAGGGGGAATCGTGAACACTGAAGCTTTCTTT,CASSFYQTGGIVNTEAFF
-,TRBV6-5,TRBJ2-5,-,TGTGCCAGCAGCAAGACGGCCCAAGAGACCCAGTACTTC,CASSKTAQETQYF
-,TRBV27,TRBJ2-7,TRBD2,TGTGCCAGCAGTACCCCTAGCGGGGACTCCTACGAGCAGTACTTC,CASSTPSGDSYEQYF
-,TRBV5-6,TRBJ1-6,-,TGTGCCAGCAGTTCACAGGGATTTAATTCACCCCTCCACTTT,CASSSQGFNSPLHF
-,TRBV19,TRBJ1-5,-,TGTGCCAGTAGCGTCATTAGCAATCAGCCCCAGCATTTT,CASSVISNQPQHF
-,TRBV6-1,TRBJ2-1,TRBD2,TGTGCCAGCAGTGAAGAACTAGCGGGAGTGGAAACGGCTGCGCAGTTCTTC,CASSEELAGVETAAQFF
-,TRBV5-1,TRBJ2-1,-,TGCGCCAGCAGCCCGGACATGGGGGAATCTACAGGTGAGCAGTTCTTC,CASSPDMGESTGEQFF
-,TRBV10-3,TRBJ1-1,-,TGTGCCATCAGTGAGTATAGTCGGCCTGAAGCTTTCTTT,CAISEYSRPEAFF
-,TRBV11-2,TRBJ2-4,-,TGTGCCAGCGAGAGACAGCTCGGGAGAGCCAAAAACATTCAGTACTTC,CASERQLGRAKNIQYF
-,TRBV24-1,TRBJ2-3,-,TGTGCCACCAGTACTCAGGAGGGCATCACAGATACGCAGTATTTT,CATSTQEGITDTQYF
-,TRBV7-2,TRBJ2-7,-,TGTGCCAGCAGCTTCAACCCCGGGTCCTACGAGCAGTACTTC,CASSFNPGSYEQYF